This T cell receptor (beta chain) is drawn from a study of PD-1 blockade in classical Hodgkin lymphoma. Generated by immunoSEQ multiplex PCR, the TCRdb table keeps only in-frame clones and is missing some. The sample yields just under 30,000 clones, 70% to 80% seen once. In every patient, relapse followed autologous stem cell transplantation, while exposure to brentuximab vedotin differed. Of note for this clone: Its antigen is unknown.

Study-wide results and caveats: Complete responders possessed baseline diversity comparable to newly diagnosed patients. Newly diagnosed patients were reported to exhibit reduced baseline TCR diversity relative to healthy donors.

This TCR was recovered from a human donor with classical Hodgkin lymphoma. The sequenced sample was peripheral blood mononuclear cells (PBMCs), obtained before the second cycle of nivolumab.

CDR3 in DNA: TGTGCCAGCGCAGACAGGGAGTCTGATGGCTACACCTTC. It codes for CASADRESDGYTF. The chain has TRBV19 and TRBJ1-2, with 7 nucleotides matching TRBD1. The germline V gene has CDR1 LNHDA and CDR2 SQIVND (reference sequence). This CDR3 spans 13 amino acids. With V trimmed by 9 bases and J by 6 bases, 10 bases remained unmatched. Full variable domain (rest looked up from reference TRBV19 and TRBJ1-2): DGGITQSPKYLFRKEGQNVTLSCEQNLNHDAMYWYRQDPGQGLRLIYYSQIVNDFQKGDIAEGYSVSREKKESFPLTVTSAQKNPTAFYLCASADRESDGYTFGSGTRLTVV.